This T cell receptor (beta chain) was sequenced for a study of glioma-infiltrating T cells (dated by TCRdb to the mid-2010s). Study-wide context: Low-grade gliomas were represented by WHO grade II oligodendrogliomas or astrocytomas, and glioblastomas were represented by WHO grade IV tumors that were sampled at initial rather than recurrent diagnosis. Glioma patients received dexamethasone for six or fewer days before surgery. The paired cohort was made up of three low-grade glioma patients, 7 to 9 primary glioblastoma patients and three non-glioma patients who contributed non-neoplastic brain tissue. To measure how far tissue and blood T-cell populations diverged, each tissue-infiltrating repertoire was compared against the peripheral blood repertoire of the same patient. Sequencing coverage of roughly 4- to 11-fold of 940,000 or so peripheral T cells was targeted for blood libraries. The study sequenced TCR alpha- and beta-chain repertoires from glioma tissue, from non-neoplastic brain tissue and from matched peripheral blood mononuclear cells.

Points the paper makes about the study in general: Small numbers underpinned the group comparisons: about 8 glioblastoma patients, three low-grade glioma patients and three non-neoplastic patients. Patients with low tissue-blood divergence were marked by a signature set of shared blood CDR3 motifs, and this signature set was depleted in highly divergent patients. Very few CDR3 sequences were found to be shared between tissue and blood, and this scarcity was attributed to high CDR3 diversity and limited sampling. VJ-independent divergence between tissue and blood was found to be below expectation in non-neoplastic patients but above expectation in all gliomas, particularly low-grade gliomas.

V has 0 bases trimmed and J has 10 bases trimmed; junction bases matching no gene number 11. From a lookup of the germline V gene, CDR1 and CDR2 are MGHRA and YSYEKL. The CDR3 goes from the cysteine to the phenylalanine over 16 residues. Only the CDR3 DNA is retained, 48 bases long and in frame from the first base. With regard to this clonotype: The antigen it binds to is not known. Base qualities are missing; no much larger clone stands one base away.

Immediately after resection, surgical brain or tumor specimens were cryofrozen in liquid nitrogen, and peripheral blood cells were collected at the same time. The iRepertoire nested amplicon-rescue multiplex PCR (arm-PCR) platform was used to amplify TCR alpha and beta CDR3 regions from RNA. For one-step reverse transcription and amplification, roughly 100-450 ng of tissue mRNA or PBMC total RNA was used as input. Following bead purification, Illumina adapters were added through a secondary multiplex PCR, and the libraries were then gel-purified between 200 and 400 bp. Internal 6-nucleotide barcodes were carried by the libraries and were used for demultiplexing. Sequencing of libraries was performed on an Illumina MiSeq with 2x220 or 2x250 nucleotide paired-end reads. From the authors' description of their analysis: Paired reads were merged with FLASH 1.2.11 and aligned to the GRCh37 human genome with BWA-MEM before extracting TRA and TRB reads. V and J assignment used an IMGT-derived reference of cassette sequences and CDR3 motifs that included pseudogenes. Reads were translated in three frames, and productive CDR3s were defined as those with a C...FGXG motif and no stop codons. Clonotypes were defined as unique combinations of V-J cassette pair and CDR3 amino acid sequence. Reads were filtered by Hamming distance, with the threshold set by the sequence error rate of each sample in mapped regions. TCRdb reran the public reads through fastp at Q25 and MiXCR, keeping productive beta chains. Each CDR3 protein appears once, grouped with its most common genes and DNA. The V and J calls come from TCRdb's annotation, not from the publication. The sample profile shows 300,000 to 450,000 distinct CDR3 sequences; less than 50% of them were found once. The leading ten clones occupy approximately 12% of the sample.

Material: glioma tissue, nonneoplastic brain tissue, or PBMCs (not recorded which). This receptor was obtained from a human donor with low-grade glioma or glioblastoma, undergoing nonglioma brain surgery, or in good health (not recorded which). The chain couples TRBV4-1 to TRBJ2-3, and TRBD2 matches 9 of the central bases. The CDR3 in this case is CASSQERAGGTDAQYF. The sequenced DNA: TGCGCCAGCAGCCAAGAACGAGCGGGGGGCACGGATGCGCAGTATTTT.